The clone carrying this T cell receptor (beta chain) was detected only once. In the original analysis: Cell counts per sample came from amplifying reference gene primers. TCRdb keeps only in-frame clones here, not all; method: immunoSEQ multiplex PCR. Clone size and V and J calls were adopted from that table, with D and trimming inferred from the DNA. The table shows 70,000 or so clones, with roughly nine tenths occurring only once. The CDR3 is 19 amino acids. Per the germline V gene, CDR1 is SGHNT and CDR2 is YENEEA. V trimming: 3 bases; J trimming: 3 bases; junction bases outside the gene matches: 17. The data stem from a study of blood T cell repertoires in COVID-19. Study-level background: Acute-phase and convalescent COVID-19 samples originated in the United States, Italy and Spain. Nucleic acid was either cDNA or gDNA, and it came from T cells, B-cell-depleted T cells, or PBMCs.

The TCR originated in a human donor in a cohort sampled during active COVID-19. What was sequenced was peripheral blood. The gene calls are TRBV11-3 and TRBJ2-7; TRBD1 aligns across 10 bases. The CDR3 nucleotides are TGTGCCAGCAGCTTTTGTAAGGACAGGGGGGTCAACGAGGACTACGAGCAGTACTTC. Translated: CASSFCKDRGVNEDYEQYF.